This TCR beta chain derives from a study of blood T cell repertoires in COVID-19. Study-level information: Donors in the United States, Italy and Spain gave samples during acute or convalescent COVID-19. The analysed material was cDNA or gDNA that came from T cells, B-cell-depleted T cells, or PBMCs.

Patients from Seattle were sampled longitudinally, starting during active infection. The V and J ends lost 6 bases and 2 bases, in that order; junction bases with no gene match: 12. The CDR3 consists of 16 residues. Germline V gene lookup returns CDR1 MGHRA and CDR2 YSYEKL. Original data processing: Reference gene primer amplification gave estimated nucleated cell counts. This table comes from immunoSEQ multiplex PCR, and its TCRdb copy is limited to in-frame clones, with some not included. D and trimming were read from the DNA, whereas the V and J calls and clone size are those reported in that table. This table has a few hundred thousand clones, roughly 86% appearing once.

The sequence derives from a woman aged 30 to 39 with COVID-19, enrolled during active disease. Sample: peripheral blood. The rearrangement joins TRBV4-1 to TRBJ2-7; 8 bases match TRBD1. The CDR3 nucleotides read TGCGCCAGCAGGGACCCAGGGGGCCACGCACCCTACGAGCAGTACTTC. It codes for CASRDPGGHAPYEQYF.